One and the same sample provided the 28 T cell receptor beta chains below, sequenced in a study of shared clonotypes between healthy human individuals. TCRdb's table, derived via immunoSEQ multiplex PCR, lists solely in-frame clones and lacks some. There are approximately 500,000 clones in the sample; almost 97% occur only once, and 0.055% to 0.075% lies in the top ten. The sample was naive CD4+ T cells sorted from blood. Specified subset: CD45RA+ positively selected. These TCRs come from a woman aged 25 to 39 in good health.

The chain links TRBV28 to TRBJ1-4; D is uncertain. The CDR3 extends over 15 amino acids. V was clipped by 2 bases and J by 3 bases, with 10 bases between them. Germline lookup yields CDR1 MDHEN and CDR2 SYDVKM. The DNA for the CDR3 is TGTGCCAGCAGTTTACTGGGAACCTCTAATGAAAAACTGTTTTTT. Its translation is CASSLLGTSNEKLFF. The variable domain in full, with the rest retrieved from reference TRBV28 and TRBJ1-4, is DVKVTQSSRYLVKRTGEKVFLECVQDMDHENMFWYRQDPGLGLRLIYFSYDVKMKEKGDIPEGYSVSREKKERFSLILESASTNQTSMYLCASSLLGTSNEKLFFGSGTQLSVL.

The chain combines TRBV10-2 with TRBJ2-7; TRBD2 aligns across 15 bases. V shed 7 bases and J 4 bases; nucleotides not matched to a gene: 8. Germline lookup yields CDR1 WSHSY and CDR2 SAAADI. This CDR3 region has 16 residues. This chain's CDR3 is CASKRTSGRAGYEQYF. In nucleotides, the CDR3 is TGCGCCAGCAAAAGGACTAGCGGGAGGGCCGGGTACGAGCAGTACTTC.

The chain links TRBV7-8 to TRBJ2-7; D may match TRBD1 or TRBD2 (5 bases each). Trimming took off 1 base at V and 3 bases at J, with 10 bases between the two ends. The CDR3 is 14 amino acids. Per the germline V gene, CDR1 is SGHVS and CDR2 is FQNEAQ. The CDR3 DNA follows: TGTGCCAGCAGCTTAGGTAGTGGGGGCTACGAGCAGTACTTC. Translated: CASSLGSGGYEQYF.

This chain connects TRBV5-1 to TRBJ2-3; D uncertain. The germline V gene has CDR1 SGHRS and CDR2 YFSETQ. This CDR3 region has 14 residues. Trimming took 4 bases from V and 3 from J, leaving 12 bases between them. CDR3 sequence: CASSPPVGTDTQYF. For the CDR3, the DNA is TGCGCCAGCAGCCCACCTGTGGGGACAGATACGCAGTATTTT.

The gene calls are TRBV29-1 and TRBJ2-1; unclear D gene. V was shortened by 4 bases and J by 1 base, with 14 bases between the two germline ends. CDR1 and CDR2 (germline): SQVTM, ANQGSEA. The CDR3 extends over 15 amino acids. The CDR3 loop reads CSVAVQYGSYNEQFF. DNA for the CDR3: TGCAGCGTTGCAGTTCAGTATGGATCCTACAATGAGCAGTTCTTC.

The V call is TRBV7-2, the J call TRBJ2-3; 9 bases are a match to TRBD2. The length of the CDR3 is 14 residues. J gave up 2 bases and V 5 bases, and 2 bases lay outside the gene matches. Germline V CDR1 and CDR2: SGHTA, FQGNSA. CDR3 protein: CASSRGRATDTQYF. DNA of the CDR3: TGTGCCAGCAGCCGCGGGAGGGCCACAGATACGCAGTATTTT.

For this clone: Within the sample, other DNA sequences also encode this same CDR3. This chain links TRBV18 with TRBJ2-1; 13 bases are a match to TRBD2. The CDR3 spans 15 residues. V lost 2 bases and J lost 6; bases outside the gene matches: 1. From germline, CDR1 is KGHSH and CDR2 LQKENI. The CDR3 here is CASSPGLAGVNEQFF. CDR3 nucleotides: TGTGCCAGCTCACCAGGACTAGCGGGAGTCAATGAGCAGTTCTTC. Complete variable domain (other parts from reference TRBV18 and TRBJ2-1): NAGVMQNPRHLVRRRGQEARLRCSPMKGHSHVYWYRQLPEEGLKFMVYLQKENIIDESGMPKERFSAEFPKEGPSILRIQQVVRGDSAAYFCASSPGLAGVNEQFFGPGTRLTVL.

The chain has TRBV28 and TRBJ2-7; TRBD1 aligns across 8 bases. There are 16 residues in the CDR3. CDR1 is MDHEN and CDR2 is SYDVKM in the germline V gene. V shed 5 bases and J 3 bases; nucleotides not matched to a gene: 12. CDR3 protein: CASSQGTNRGIYEQYF. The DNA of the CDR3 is TGTGCCAGCAGTCAGGGGACGAACAGGGGGATCTACGAGCAGTACTTC.

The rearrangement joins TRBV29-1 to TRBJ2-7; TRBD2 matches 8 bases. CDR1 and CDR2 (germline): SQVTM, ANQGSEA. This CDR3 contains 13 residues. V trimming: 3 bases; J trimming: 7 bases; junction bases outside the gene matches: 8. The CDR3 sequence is CSVDRRERGEQYF. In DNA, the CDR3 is TGCAGCGTTGACAGGCGGGAGCGGGGGGAGCAGTACTTC.

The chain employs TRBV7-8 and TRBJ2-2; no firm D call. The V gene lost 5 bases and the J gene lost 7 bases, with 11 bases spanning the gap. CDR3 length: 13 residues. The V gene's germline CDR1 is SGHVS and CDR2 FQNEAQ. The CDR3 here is CASSPGVDGELFF. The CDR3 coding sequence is TGTGCCAGCAGCCCCGGAGTCGACGGGGAGCTGTTTTTT.

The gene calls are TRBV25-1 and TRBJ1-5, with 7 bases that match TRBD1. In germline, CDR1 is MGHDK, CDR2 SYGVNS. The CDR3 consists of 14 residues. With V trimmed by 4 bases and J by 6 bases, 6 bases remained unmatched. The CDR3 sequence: CASSGPGGSQPQHF. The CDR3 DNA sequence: TGTGCCAGCAGTGGCCCAGGGGGATCTCAGCCCCAGCATTTT.

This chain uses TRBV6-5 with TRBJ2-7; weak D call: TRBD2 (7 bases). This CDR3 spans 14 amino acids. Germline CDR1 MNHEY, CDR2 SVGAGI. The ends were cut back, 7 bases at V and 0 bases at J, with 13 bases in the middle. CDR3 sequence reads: CASKQGGTSYEQYF. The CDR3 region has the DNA TGTGCCAGCAAACAGGGAGGGACCTCCTACGAGCAGTACTTC.

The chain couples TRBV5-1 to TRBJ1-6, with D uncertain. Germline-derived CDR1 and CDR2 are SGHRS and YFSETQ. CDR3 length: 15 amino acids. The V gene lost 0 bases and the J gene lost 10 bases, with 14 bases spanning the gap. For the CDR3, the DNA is TGCGCCAGCAGCTTGGAGGTTTTACTCAACTCACCCCTCCACTTT. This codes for CASSLEVLLNSPLHF. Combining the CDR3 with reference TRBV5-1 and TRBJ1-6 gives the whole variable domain KAGVTQTPRYLIKTRGQQVTLSCSPISGHRSVSWYQQTPGQGLQFLFEYFSETQRNKGNFPGRFSGRQFSNSRSEMNVSTLELGDSALYLCASSLEVLLNSPLHFGNGTRLTVT.

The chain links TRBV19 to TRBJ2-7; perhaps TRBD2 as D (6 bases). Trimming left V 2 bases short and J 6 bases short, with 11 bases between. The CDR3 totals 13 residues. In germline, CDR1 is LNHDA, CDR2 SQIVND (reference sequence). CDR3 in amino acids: CASSISRGGEQYF. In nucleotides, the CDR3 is TGTGCCAGTAGTATAAGTCGGGGAGGCGAGCAGTACTTC.

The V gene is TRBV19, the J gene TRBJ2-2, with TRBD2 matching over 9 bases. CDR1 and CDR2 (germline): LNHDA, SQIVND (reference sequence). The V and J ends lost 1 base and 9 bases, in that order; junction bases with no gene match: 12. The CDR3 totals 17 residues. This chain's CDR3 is CASSIAAGREGRWELFF. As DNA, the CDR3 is TGTGCCAGTAGTATAGCCGCCGGGCGGGAGGGCCGTTGGGAGCTGTTTTTT.

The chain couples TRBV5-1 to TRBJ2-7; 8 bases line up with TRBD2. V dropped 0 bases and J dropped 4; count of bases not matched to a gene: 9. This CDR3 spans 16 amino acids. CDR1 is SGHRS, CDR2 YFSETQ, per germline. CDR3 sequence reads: CASSLGDAGGTYEQYF. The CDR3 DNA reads TGCGCCAGCAGCTTGGGGGACGCGGGAGGTACGTACGAGCAGTACTTC.

The CDR3: CSVVGDYEQYF. The CDR3 bases are TGCAGCGTTGTGGGAGACTACGAGCAGTACTTC. This sequence joins TRBV29-1 and TRBJ2-5, with D tentatively TRBD2 (5 bases). The DNA end favors TRBJ2-7, so the J call may be wrong. Germline assignment: CDR1 SQVTM and CDR2 ANQGSEA. The CDR3 spans 11 residues.

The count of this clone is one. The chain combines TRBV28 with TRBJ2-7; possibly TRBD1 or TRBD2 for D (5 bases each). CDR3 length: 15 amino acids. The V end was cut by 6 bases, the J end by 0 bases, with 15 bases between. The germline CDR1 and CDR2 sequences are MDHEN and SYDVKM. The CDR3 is CASRPPGTASYEQYF. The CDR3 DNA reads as TGTGCCAGCAGACCTCCCGGGACCGCCTCCTACGAGCAGTACTTC. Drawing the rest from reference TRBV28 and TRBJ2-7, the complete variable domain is DVKVTQSSRYLVKRTGEKVFLECVQDMDHENMFWYRQDPGLGLRLIYFSYDVKMKEKGDIPEGYSVSREKKERFSLILESASTNQTSMYLCASRPPGTASYEQYFGPGTRLTVT.

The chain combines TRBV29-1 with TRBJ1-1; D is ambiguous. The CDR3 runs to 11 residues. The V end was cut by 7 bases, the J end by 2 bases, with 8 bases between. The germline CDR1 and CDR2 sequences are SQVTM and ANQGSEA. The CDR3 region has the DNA TGCAGCGCCGGTCTTAACACTGAAGCTTTCTTT. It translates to CSAGLNTEAFF.

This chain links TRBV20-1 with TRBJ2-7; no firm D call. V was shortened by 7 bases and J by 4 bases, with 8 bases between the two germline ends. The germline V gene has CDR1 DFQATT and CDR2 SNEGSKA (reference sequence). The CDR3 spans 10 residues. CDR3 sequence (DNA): TGCAGTGTATCTGCTTACGAGCAGTACTTC. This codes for CSVSAYEQYF.

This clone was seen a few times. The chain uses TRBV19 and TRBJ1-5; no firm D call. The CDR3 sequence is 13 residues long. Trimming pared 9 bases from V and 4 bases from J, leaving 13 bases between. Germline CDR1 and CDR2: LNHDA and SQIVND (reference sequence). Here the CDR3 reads CASHSKENQPQHF. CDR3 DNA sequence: TGTGCCAGCCACAGCAAGGAAAATCAGCCCCAGCATTTT.

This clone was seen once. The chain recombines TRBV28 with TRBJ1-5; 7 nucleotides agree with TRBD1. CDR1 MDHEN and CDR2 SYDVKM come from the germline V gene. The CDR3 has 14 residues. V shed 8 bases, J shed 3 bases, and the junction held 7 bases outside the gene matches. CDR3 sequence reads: CASVPGQHNQPQHF. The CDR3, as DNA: TGTGCCAGCGTCCCGGGACAGCACAATCAGCCCCAGCATTTT.

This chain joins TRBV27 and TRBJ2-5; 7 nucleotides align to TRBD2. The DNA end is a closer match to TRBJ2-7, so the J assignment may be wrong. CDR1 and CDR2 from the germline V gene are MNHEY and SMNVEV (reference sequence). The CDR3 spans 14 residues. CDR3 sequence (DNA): TGTGCCAGCAGTTTACGCGGGAGTGGCTACGAGCAGTACTTC. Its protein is CASSLRGSGYEQYF.

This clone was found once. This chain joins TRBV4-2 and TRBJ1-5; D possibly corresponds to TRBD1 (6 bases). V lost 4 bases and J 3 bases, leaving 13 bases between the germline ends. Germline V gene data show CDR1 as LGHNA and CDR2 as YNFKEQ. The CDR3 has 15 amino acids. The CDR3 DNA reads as TGTGCCAGCAGCCCCGAGGGGGGGCCCAATCAGCCCCAGCATTTT. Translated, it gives CASSPEGGPNQPQHF.

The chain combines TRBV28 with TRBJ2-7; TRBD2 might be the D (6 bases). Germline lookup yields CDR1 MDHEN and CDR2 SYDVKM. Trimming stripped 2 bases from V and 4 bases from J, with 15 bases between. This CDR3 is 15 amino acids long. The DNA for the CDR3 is TGTGCCAGCAGTTTAAGGAGGGCCTGGGGGTACGAGCAGTACTTC. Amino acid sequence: CASSLRRAWGYEQYF.

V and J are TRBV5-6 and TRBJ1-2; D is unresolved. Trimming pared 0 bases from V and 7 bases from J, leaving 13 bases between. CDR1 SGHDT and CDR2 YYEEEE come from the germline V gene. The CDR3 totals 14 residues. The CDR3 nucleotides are TGTGCCAGCAGCTTGGCCCGAAAGGGTAGTGGCTACACCTTC. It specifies CASSLARKGSGYTF.

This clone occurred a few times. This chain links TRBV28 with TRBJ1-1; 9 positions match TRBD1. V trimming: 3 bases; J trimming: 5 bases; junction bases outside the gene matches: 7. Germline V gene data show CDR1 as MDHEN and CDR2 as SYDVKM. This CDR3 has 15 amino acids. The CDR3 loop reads CASSFGLGQGTEAFF. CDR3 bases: TGTGCCAGCAGTTTCGGACTCGGACAGGGGACTGAAGCTTTCTTT.

This chain's CDR3 is CASSKWGDGQETQYF. CDR3 nucleotides: TGTGCCAGTAGTAAGTGGGGGGATGGGCAAGAGACCCAGTACTTC. The gene calls are TRBV19 and TRBJ2-5; D possibly corresponds to TRBD2 (6 bases). CDR1 is LNHDA and CDR2 is SQIVND in the germline V gene (reference sequence). The CDR3 is made up of 15 amino acids. The germline V and J ends were trimmed by 4 bases and 2 bases, with 14 bases remaining between them.